This entry features one TCR beta chain sequence. This CDR3 comprises 15 residues. Germline V gene data show CDR1 as KGHSH and CDR2 as LQKENI. The data belong to a study of T cells expressing NK-cell markers. From the 5' RACE reads, TCRdb lists one entry per CDR3 protein and no DNA. Its listing shows approximately 150,000 distinct CDR3 sequences. This TCR was recovered from a man between 18 and 35 years old in good health. The chain joins TRBV18 to TRBJ2-3; absent DNA, TCRdb's TRBD1 call cannot be checked. Sequencing was performed on blood T cells: a sorted CD56 or NKG2C T cell subset, CD4+ or CD8+ T cells, or bulk PBMC T cells (not recorded which). CDR3 protein: CASSLTGGASDTQYF.